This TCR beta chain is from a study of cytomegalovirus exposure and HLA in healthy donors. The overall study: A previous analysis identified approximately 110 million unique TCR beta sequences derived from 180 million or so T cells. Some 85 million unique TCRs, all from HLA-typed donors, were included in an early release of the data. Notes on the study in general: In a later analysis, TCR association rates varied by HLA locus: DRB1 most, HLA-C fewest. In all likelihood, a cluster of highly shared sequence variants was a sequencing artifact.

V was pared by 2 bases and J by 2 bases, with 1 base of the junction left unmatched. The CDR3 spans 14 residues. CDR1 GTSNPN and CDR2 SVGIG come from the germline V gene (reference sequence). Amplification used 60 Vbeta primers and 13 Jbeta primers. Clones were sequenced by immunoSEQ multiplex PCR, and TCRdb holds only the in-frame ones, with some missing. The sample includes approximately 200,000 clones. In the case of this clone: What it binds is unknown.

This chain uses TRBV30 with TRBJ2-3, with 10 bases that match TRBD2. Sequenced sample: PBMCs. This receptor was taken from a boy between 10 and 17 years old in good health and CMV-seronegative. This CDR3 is CAWSLAGATDTQYF. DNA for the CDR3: TGTGCCTGGAGTCTAGCGGGGGCCACAGATACGCAGTATTTT.